This T cell receptor (beta chain) is from a study of Graves' ophthalmopathy and Graves' hyperthyroidism. CDR1 is SGHTA, CDR2 FQGTGA, per germline. This CDR3 contains 15 residues. PBMCs were density-gradient isolated from around 11 ml fresh blood. To note about this clonotype: Its antigen is still unknown. The junction and the germline gene differ at one end; a read error may be behind it.

Amplified TCR beta CDR3 regions were obtained using RNA transcripts as template. An opening RT-PCR round employed HTBI primers and preceded a second-round multiplex PCR. Each CDR3 protein is one row after TCRdb ran MiXCR on the multiplex PCR reads. The sample includes over 650,000 distinct CDR3 sequences, approximately 39% seen only once; the top ten take roughly 3.5%. Findings of the study overall: Blood contained most expanded thyroid clonotypes exceeding 0.001 frequency. The model reached approximately 70% sensitivity and under 75% specificity for predicting ophthalmopathy progression.

The V gene is TRBV7-3, the J gene TRBJ2-7, with 7 bases matching TRBD1. The sequencing sample was made of peripheral blood. This clonotype originated in an adult man with Graves' ophthalmopathy. The CDR3 DNA sequence: TGTGCCGGCAGCTTACCCGGACAGGTACATTACGAGCAGTACTTC. Translation gives CAGSLPGQVHYEQYF.